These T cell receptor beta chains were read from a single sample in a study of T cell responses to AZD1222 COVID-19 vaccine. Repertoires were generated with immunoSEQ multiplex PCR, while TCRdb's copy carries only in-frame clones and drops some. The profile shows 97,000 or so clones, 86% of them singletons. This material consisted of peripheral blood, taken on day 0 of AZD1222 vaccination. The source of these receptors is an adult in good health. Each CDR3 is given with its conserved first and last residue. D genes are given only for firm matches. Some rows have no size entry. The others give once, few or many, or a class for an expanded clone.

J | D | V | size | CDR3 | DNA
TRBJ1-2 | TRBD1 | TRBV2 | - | CASSEAVTGAYGYTF | TGTGCCAGCAGTGAAGCGGTGACAGGGGCCTATGGCTACACCTTC
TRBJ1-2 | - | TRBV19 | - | CASSRVVRSSPGYTF | TGTGCCAGTAGTAGGGTCGTTCGGTCGAGTCCGGGCTACACCTTC
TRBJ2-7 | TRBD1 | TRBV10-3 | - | CAISDTNRGVYEQYF | TGTGCCATCAGTGATACGAACAGGGGGGTTTACGAGCAGTACTTC
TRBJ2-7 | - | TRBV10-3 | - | CAISEPPTVRYEQYF | TGTGCCATCAGTGAGCCTCCCACAGTTCGGTACGAGCAGTACTTC
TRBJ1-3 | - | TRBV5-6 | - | CASSLGPNSIGNTIYF | TGTGCCAGCAGCTTGGGCCCCAACAGCATCGGAAACACCATATATTTT
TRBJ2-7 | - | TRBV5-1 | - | CASSLGTADYEQYF | TGCGCCAGCAGCTTGGGGACCGCCGACTACGAGCAGTACTTC
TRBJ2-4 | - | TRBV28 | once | CASSLYKTTGAKNIQYF | TGTGCCAGCAGTTTATATAAGACCACCGGGGCCAAAAACATTCAGTACTTC
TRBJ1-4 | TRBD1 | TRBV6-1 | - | CASSEAGGTANEKLFF | TGTGCCAGCAGTGAGGCGGGGGGGACAGCTAATGAAAAACTGTTTTTT
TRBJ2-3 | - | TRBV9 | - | CASSPRVSISSDTQYF | TGTGCCAGCAGCCCCCGAGTGTCAATTTCGTCAGATACGCAGTATTTT
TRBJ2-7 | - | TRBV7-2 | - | CASSPSAYPYEQYF | TGTGCCAGCAGCCCATCGGCCTACCCCTACGAGCAGTACTTC
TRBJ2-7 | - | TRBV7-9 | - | CASSLGPPELYEQYF | TGTGCCAGCAGCTTAGGCCCTCCAGAGCTCTACGAGCAGTACTTC
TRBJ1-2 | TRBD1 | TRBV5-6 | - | CASSPTTGNYGYTF | TGTGCCAGCAGCCCGACGACAGGGAACTATGGCTACACCTTC
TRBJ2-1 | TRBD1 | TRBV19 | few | CASSMRDRGRSFF | TGTGCCAGTAGTATGCGGGACAGGGGACGCTCATTCTTC
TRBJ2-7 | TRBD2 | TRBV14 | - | CASSQWLAGDDEQYF | TGTGCCAGCAGCCAATGGCTAGCGGGAGATGACGAGCAGTACTTC
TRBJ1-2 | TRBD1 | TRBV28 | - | CASSPPGTGANYGYTF | TGTGCCAGCAGTCCTCCCGGGACAGGGGCTAACTATGGCTACACCTTC
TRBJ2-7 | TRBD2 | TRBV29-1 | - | CSVAGGTSSYEQYF | TGCAGCGTTGCGGGGGGTACCAGCTCCTACGAGCAGTACTTC
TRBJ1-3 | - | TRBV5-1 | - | CASSFGVTGNTIYF | TGCGCCAGCAGCTTTGGGGTTACTGGAAACACCATATATTTT
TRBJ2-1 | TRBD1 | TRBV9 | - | CASSVDPPTGINNEQFF | TGTGCCAGCAGCGTAGACCCCCCGACAGGGATAAACAATGAGCAGTTCTTC
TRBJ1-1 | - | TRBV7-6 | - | CASSLVDRLNTEAFF | TGTGCCAGCAGCTTAGTCGACAGGTTGAACACTGAAGCTTTCTTT
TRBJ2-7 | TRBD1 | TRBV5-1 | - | CASSWDRSGYEQYF | TGCGCCAGCAGCTGGGACAGGTCTGGATACGAGCAGTACTTC
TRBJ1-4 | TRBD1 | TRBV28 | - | CASSLLGQPRGEKLFF | TGTGCCAGCAGTTTACTGGGACAGCCGAGGGGTGAAAAACTGTTTTTT
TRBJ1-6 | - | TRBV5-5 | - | CASSFLTTTYGSLNSPLHF | TGTGCCAGCAGCTTCCTCACGACTACTTATGGCAGCCTTAATTCACCCCTCCACTTT
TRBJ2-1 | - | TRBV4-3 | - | CASSQDPSRYNEQFF | TGCGCCAGCAGCCAAGATCCGAGCAGGTACAATGAGCAGTTCTTC
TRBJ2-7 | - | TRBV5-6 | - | CASSFGPKVEQYF | TGTGCCAGCAGCTTCGGACCCAAGGTAGAGCAGTACTTC
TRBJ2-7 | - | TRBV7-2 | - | CASSLVQIAGYEQYF | TGTGCCAGCAGCTTAGTACAAATCGCAGGCTACGAGCAGTACTTC
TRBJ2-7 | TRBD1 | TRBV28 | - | CASRDAGGETYEQYF | TGTGCCAGCAGGGACGCAGGGGGAGAGACCTACGAGCAGTACTTC
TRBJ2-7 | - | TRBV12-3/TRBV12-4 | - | CASSLLPVDEQYF | TGTGCCAGCAGTTTACTCCCCGTGGATGAGCAGTACTTC
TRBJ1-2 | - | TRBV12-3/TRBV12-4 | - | CASSLGGRGYTF | TGTGCCAGCAGTTTAGGGGGGCGAGGCTACACCTTC
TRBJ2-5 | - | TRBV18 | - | CASSPPWEETQYF | TGTGCCAGCTCACCACCCTGGGAAGAGACCCAGTACTTC
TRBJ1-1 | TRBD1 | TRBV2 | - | CASRRGTGGERAEAFF | TGTGCCAGCAGGCGAGGGACAGGGGGCGAAAGAGCTGAAGCTTTCTTT
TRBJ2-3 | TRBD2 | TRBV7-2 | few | CASSRGLAGGDTQYF | TGTGCCAGCAGCCGTGGACTAGCGGGAGGGGATACGCAGTATTTT
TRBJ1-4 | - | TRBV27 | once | CASSSRGREKLFF | TGTGCCAGCAGTAGCCGGGGTAGGGAAAAACTGTTTTTT
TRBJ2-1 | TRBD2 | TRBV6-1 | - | CASSELAGRSYNEQFF | TGTGCCAGCAGTGAACTAGCGGGACGCTCCTACAATGAGCAGTTCTTC
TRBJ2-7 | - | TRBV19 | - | CASSIRPQSEQYF | TGTGCCAGTAGTATCCGCCCGCAGAGCGAGCAGTACTTC